This TCR beta chain was identified in a study of cytomegalovirus exposure and HLA in healthy donors. Overall study: The study placed around 85% of its 350 to 450 genotyped donors in the Caucasian-associated ancestry cluster.

Germline CDR1 is WSHSY and CDR2 is SAAADI. The CDR3 consists of 14 residues. The trim removed 8 bases at V and 2 bases at J, leaving 5 bases unmatched. PCR employed 60 Vbeta and 13 Jbeta primers. The assay was immunoSEQ multiplex PCR, and TCRdb's table has in-frame clones only and misses some. The sample lists 85,000 to 100,000 clones, about 76% occurring once. The material sequenced was PBMCs. The genes are TRBV10-2 and TRBJ2-3; 9 bases line up with TRBD2. This receptor was obtained from a man between 40 and 49 years old in good health and CMV-seropositive. The chain's CDR3 is CASRLAGFTDTQYF. The CDR3 DNA reads as TGCGCCAGCCGGCTAGCGGGGTTCACAGATACGCAGTATTTT.